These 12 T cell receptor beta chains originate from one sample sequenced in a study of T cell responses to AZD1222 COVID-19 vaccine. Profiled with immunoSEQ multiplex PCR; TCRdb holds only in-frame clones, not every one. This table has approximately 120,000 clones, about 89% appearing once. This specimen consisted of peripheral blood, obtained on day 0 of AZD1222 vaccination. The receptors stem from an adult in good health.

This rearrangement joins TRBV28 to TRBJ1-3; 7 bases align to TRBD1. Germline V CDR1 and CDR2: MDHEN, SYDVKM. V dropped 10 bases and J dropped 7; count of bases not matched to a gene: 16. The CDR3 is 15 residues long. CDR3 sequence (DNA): TGTGCCACTAGCTCGGGACAGATTCCGACGAACACCATATATTTT. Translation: CATSSGQIPTNTIYF.

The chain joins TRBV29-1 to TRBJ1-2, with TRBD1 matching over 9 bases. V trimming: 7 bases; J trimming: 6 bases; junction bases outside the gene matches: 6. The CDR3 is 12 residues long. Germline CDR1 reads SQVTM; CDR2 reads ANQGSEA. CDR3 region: CSALGQGDGYTF. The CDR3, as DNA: TGCAGCGCTTTGGGACAGGGTGATGGCTACACCTTC.

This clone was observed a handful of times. The CDR3 loop reads CASMGHRGNQPQHF. In DNA, the CDR3 is TGTGCCAGTATGGGACACCGTGGCAATCAGCCCCAGCATTTT. The chain carries TRBV19 and TRBJ1-5; TRBD1 might be the D (6 bases). The CDR3 contains 14 residues. Germline V gene lookup returns CDR1 LNHDA and CDR2 SQIVND (reference sequence). The ends were cut back, 7 bases at V and 2 bases at J, with 12 bases in the middle.

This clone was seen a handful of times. In nucleotides, the CDR3 is TGCGCCAGCAGCCAAGTGATCCTTTTTCAGGGTGGCTCTGGAAACACCATATATTTT. Residues: CASSQVILFQGGSGNTIYF. The genes are TRBV4-1 and TRBJ1-3; weak D call: TRBD1 (5 bases). This CDR3 has 19 amino acids. V shed 1 base and J shed 0 bases, with 19 bases lying between them. Germline CDR1 reads MGHRA; CDR2 reads YSYEKL.

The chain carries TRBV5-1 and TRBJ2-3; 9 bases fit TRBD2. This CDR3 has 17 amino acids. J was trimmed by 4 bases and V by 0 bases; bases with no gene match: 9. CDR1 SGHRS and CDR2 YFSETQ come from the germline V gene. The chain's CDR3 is CASSLGGSGSGADTQYF. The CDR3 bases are TGCGCCAGCAGCTTGGGAGGTAGCGGGAGTGGCGCAGATACGCAGTATTTT.

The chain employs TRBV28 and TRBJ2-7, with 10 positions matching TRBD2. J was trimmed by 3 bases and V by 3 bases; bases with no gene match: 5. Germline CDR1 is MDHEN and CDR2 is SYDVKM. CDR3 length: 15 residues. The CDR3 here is CASSFSGLAVYEQYF. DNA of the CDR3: TGTGCCAGCAGTTTCTCCGGACTAGCGGTCTACGAGCAGTACTTC.

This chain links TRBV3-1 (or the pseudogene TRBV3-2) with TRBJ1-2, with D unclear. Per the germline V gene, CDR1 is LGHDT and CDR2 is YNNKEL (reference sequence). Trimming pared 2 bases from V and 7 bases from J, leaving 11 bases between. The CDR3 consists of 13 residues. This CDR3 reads CASSQRAGVGYTF. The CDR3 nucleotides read TGTGCCAGCAGCCAAAGAGCCGGCGTTGGCTACACCTTC.

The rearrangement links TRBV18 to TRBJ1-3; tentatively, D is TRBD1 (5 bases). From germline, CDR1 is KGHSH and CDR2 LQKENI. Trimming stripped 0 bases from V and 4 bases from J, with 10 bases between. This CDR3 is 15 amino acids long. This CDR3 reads CASSPPGRDGNTIYF. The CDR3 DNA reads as TGTGCCAGCTCACCACCGGGCAGGGACGGAAACACCATATATTTT.

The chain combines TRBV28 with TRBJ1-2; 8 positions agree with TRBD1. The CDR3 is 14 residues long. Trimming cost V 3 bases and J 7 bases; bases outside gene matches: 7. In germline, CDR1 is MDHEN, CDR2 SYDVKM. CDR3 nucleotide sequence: TGTGCCAGCAGTTTCGCAGGGGGCTTAGGTGGCTACACCTTC. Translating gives CASSFAGGLGGYTF.

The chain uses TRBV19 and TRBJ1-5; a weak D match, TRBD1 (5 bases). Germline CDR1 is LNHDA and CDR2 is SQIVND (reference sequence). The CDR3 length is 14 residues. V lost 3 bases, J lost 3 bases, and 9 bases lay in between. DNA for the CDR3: TGTGCCAGTAGTATGCGCAGGGACAATCAGCCCCAGCATTTT. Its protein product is CASSMRRDNQPQHF.

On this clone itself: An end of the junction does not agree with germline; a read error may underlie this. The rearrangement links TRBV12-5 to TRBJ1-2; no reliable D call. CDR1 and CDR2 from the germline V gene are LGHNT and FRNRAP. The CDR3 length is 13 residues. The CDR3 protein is CASGVSSNYGYTF. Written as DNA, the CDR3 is TGTGCCAGTGGGGTCTCCAGTAACTATGGCTACACCTTC.

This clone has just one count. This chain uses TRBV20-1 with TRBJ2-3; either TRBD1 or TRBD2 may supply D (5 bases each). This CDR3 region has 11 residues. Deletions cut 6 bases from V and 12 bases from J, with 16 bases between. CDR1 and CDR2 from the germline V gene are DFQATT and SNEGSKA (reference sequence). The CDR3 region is CSASYGASQYF. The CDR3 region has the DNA TGCAGTGCCAGTTACGGGGCCAGTCAGTATTTT.